The 27 T cell receptor beta chains given below trace back to one sample, sequenced in a study of graft-versus-host responses after intestinal transplantation. Assay: immunoSEQ multiplex PCR; the TCRdb copy retains only in-frame clones and omits some. The sample has about 88,000 clones; 94% are singletons. These TCRs' antigens remain unknown. Source: unstimulated CD4+ T cells sorted from spleen or lymph node cells, taken before transplant. Source of these receptors: a human donor who was the organ donor for an intestinal transplant.

V and J are TRBV5-1 and TRBJ1-2; D remains ambiguous. With 2 bases removed from V and 4 bases from J, the gap between germline ends came to 15 bases. The CDR3 is 15 amino acids. The V gene's germline CDR1 is SGHRS and CDR2 YFSETQ. The CDR3 loop reads CASSFGSEASYGYTF. As DNA, the CDR3 is TGCGCCAGCAGCTTTGGATCTGAGGCCTCCTATGGCTACACCTTC.

The V gene is TRBV27, the J gene TRBJ2-3, with a weak D call TRBD2 (6 bases). The V end was cut by 5 bases, the J end by 1 base, with 16 bases between. The CDR3 has 16 amino acids. CDR1 MNHEY and CDR2 SMNVEV come from the germline V gene (reference sequence). The CDR3 reads CASSTRLGSRTDTQYF. CDR3 sequence (DNA): TGTGCCAGCAGTACGCGACTAGGGAGCCGCACAGATACGCAGTATTTT.

The chain links TRBV10-3 to TRBJ2-7; TRBD1 matches 9 bases. Germline loops: CDR1 ENHRY, CDR2 SYGVKD. The CDR3 loop spans 15 amino acids. J was trimmed by 3 bases and V by 3 bases; bases with no gene match: 6. The CDR3 here is CAISDVGQGLYEQYF. The CDR3 DNA is TGTGCCATCAGTGATGTGGGACAGGGCCTCTACGAGCAGTACTTC.

This chain joins TRBV30 and TRBJ2-7; tentative D call: TRBD2 (5 bases). Germline V gives CDR1 GTSNPN, CDR2 SVGIG (reference sequence). The CDR3 covers 12 residues. Trimming took 0 bases from V and 4 from J, leaving 7 bases between them. The CDR3 bases are TGTGCCTGGAGTGTATCGGGATACGAGCAGTACTTC. This translates into CAWSVSGYEQYF.

The chain is built from TRBV7-9 and TRBJ1-1, with TRBD1 as a possible D gene (6 bases). CDR3 size: 14 residues. In germline, CDR1 is SEHNR, CDR2 FQNEAQ (reference sequence). Deletions cut 4 bases from V and 1 base from J, with 10 bases between. The CDR3 region is CASSSQGTNTEAFF. CDR3 DNA: TGTGCCAGCAGCTCGCAGGGGACGAACACTGAAGCTTTCTTT.

This sequence joins TRBV9 and TRBJ2-1; D may match TRBD1 or TRBD2 (6 bases each). The germline V and J ends were trimmed by 0 bases and 4 bases, with 17 bases remaining between them. The germline V gene has CDR1 SGDLS and CDR2 YYNGEE. CDR3 length equals 17 residues. DNA for the CDR3: TGTGCCAGCAGCGTAGGCCTCGGGGGCGCGAATTACAATGAGCAGTTCTTC. It yields the protein CASSVGLGGANYNEQFF.

This rearrangement joins TRBV21-1 to TRBJ1-5; the D call of TRBD1 is as the table states it, not checked on the DNA. TRBV21-1 is flagged as a pseudogene. The CDR3 loop spans 18 amino acids. CDR3: CASSKSRDRAYSNQPQHF. The CDR3 DNA follows: TGTGCCAGCAGCAAGAGCCGGGACAGAGCTTATAGCAATCAGCCCCAGCATTTT.

J is TRBJ2-7 and V is TRBV27; D gene unclear. The germline V gene has CDR1 MNHEY and CDR2 SMNVEV (reference sequence). The CDR3 extends over 13 amino acids. Trimming took off 5 bases at V and 3 bases at J, with 11 bases between the two ends. This chain's CDR3 is CASSTQTGYEQYF. As DNA, the CDR3 is TGTGCCAGCAGTACACAAACGGGCTACGAGCAGTACTTC.

The chain has TRBV6-1 and TRBJ1-3; 9 bases are a match to TRBD1. Germline CDR1 and CDR2: MNHNS and SASEGT. The V segment lost 2 bases and the J segment 0 bases; nucleotides outside the gene matches: 5. The CDR3 has 17 residues. The CDR3 is CASSEFTGGTSGNTIYF. The CDR3 DNA reads TGTGCCAGCAGTGAATTCACAGGGGGCACCTCTGGAAACACCATATATTTT.

The chain recombines TRBV14 with TRBJ2-5, with TRBD1 as a possible D gene (5 bases). The V and J ends lost 4 bases and 5 bases respectively, with 11 bases between them. The CDR3 covers 13 residues. In germline, CDR1 is SGHDN, CDR2 FVKESK. The CDR3 DNA reads TGTGCCAGCAGCCGCAGGGCCCGGGAGACCCAGTACTTC. Protein sequence: CASSRRARETQYF.

V and J are TRBV11-2 and TRBJ2-7; 7 nucleotides line up with TRBD2. J was trimmed by 0 bases and V by 1 base; bases with no gene match: 6. The CDR3 runs 16 residues. The germline V gene encodes CDR1 SGHAT and CDR2 FQNNGV. The CDR3 reads CASSLVGGISSYEQYF. In DNA, the CDR3 is TGTGCCAGCAGCTTAGTGGGGGGGATTAGCTCCTACGAGCAGTACTTC.

The V gene is TRBV10-3, the J gene TRBJ2-3; D might be TRBD1 or TRBD2, each matching 6 bases. Per germline, CDR1 ENHRY and CDR2 SYGVKD. The V gene lost 9 bases and the J gene lost 2 bases, with 15 bases spanning the gap. The CDR3 is 14 residues long. CDR3 residues: CAIPTGANTDTQYF. The CDR3 bases are TGTGCCATTCCTACGGGGGCCAACACAGATACGCAGTATTTT.

The rearrangement links TRBV5-1 to TRBJ1-4; D is unclear. The CDR3 has 14 amino acids. V lost 0 bases to trimming and J lost 5 bases, with 8 bases between them. CDR1 is SGHRS, CDR2 YFSETQ, per germline. The CDR3 sequence is CASSLGRNNEKLFF. CDR3 bases: TGCGCCAGCAGCTTGGGTCGGAACAATGAAAAACTGTTTTTT.

This rearrangement joins TRBV19 to TRBJ2-3, with D maybe TRBD1 (6 bases). Trimming removed 6 bases at V and 2 bases at J, with 21 bases between. From germline, CDR1 is LNHDA and CDR2 SQIVND (reference sequence). This CDR3 is built from 17 residues. The CDR3 DNA reads TGTGCCAGTAGCCCCCTGGTTTCCGGACAGACCACAGATACGCAGTATTTT. Its translation: CASSPLVSGQTTDTQYF.

The rearrangement uses TRBV7-2 and TRBJ2-1; no firm D call. This CDR3 comprises 14 residues. The V gene's germline CDR1 is SGHTA and CDR2 FQGNSA. V was clipped by 3 bases and J by 5 bases, with 11 bases between them. CDR3: CASSFARTDNEQFF. The CDR3 coding sequence is TGTGCCAGCAGCTTCGCCCGTACTGACAATGAGCAGTTCTTC.

This clone appeared once. V is TRBV2 and J is TRBJ2-5, with 10 bases identical to TRBD2. Germline CDR1 reads SNHLY; CDR2 reads FYNNEI. The junction had 5 bases not matched to a gene; V was cut back by 6 bases and J by 4 bases. CDR3 length: 14 amino acids. The CDR3 spells CASSAVAGGETQYF. The CDR3 nucleotides are TGTGCCAGCAGCGCAGTAGCGGGGGGAGAGACCCAGTACTTC.

This chain links TRBV4-1 with TRBJ2-5, with 13 bases fitting TRBD2. Germline CDR1 MGHRA, CDR2 YSYEKL. This CDR3 region has 21 residues. V dropped 2 bases and J dropped 1; count of bases not matched to a gene: 16. CDR3: CASSQNRLAGGNQYLQETQYF. Written as DNA, the CDR3 is TGCGCCAGCAGCCAAAACAGACTAGCGGGGGGAAACCAATATCTCCAAGAGACCCAGTACTTC.

The gene calls are TRBV5-1 and TRBJ2-7, with D perhaps matching TRBD1 (6 bases). V was trimmed by 4 bases and J by 2 bases, leaving 13 bases between them. Germline CDR1 and CDR2: SGHRS and YFSETQ. The CDR3 spans 14 residues. Here the CDR3 reads CASSPDRPPYEQYF. The CDR3 DNA follows: TGCGCCAGCAGCCCCGACAGGCCGCCCTACGAGCAGTACTTC.

The gene calls are TRBV6-5 and TRBJ2-7; D might be TRBD1 or TRBD2, each matching 5 bases. The CDR3 has 14 amino acids. Trimming took off 5 bases at V and 4 bases at J, with 15 bases between the two ends. Germline V lookup: CDR1 MNHEY, CDR2 SVGAGI. The CDR3 protein is CASSPPGTEYEQYF. The CDR3 DNA reads as TGTGCCAGCAGTCCCCCAGGGACCGAGTACGAGCAGTACTTC.

The V gene is TRBV4-1, the J gene TRBJ1-5, with unresolved D. V was trimmed by 0 bases and J by 4 bases, leaving 4 bases between them. This CDR3 region has 13 residues. Per the germline V gene, CDR1 is MGHRA and CDR2 is YSYEKL. The CDR3 spells CASSQDSNQPQHF. In DNA, the CDR3 is TGCGCCAGCAGCCAAGATTCTAATCAGCCCCAGCATTTT.

The genes are TRBV6-5 and TRBJ1-4; D uncertain. The V and J ends lost 8 bases and 4 bases respectively, with 8 bases between them. There are 12 residues in the CDR3. Germline CDR1 reads MNHEY; CDR2 reads SVGAGI. This CDR3 reads CASLASNEKLFF. The CDR3 nucleotides read TGTGCCAGCCTGGCCAGTAATGAAAAACTGTTTTTT.

The chain uses TRBV4-1 and TRBJ2-3, with TRBD2 matching 8 bases. After removal of 4 bases from V and 4 bases from J, the junction contained 7 bases not matched to a gene. The germline V gene encodes CDR1 MGHRA and CDR2 YSYEKL. The CDR3 is made up of 15 amino acids. The CDR3, as DNA: TGCGCCAGCAGCCGACGGTTTAGCGGGGCAGATACGCAGTATTTT. Residues: CASSRRFSGADTQYF.

This chain links TRBV11-2 with TRBJ1-1; perhaps TRBD1 as D (5 bases). This CDR3 region has 15 residues. The germline V and J ends were trimmed by 0 bases and 5 bases, with 13 bases remaining between them. Germline V gene sequence: CDR1 SGHAT, CDR2 FQNNGV. As DNA, the CDR3 is TGTGCCAGCAGCTTAGATCCAGGGACGGTTACTGAAGCTTTCTTT. It encodes CASSLDPGTVTEAFF.

The chain uses TRBV14 and TRBJ2-7; no definite D call. V was shortened by 1 base and J by 4 bases, with 5 bases between the two germline ends. The CDR3 consists of 12 residues. Germline V gene lookup returns CDR1 SGHDN and CDR2 FVKESK. CDR3 loop: CASSQARYEQYF. The CDR3 nucleotides are TGTGCCAGCAGCCAAGCCCGTTACGAGCAGTACTTC. The full variable domain, completed using reference TRBV14 and TRBJ2-7, is EAGVTQFPSHSVIEKGQTVTLRCDPISGHDNLYWYRRVMGKEIKFLLHFVKESKQDESGMPNNRFLAERTGGTYSTLKVQPAELEDSGVYFCASSQARYEQYFGPGTRLTVT.

V usage is TRBV2 and J usage is TRBJ2-5; no definite D call. The J call may be in error: the DNA end matches TRBJ2-7 better. The CDR3 sequence is 12 residues long. Germline V gene data show CDR1 as SNHLY and CDR2 as FYNNEI. The CDR3 reads CASSEYRYEQYF. The CDR3 nucleotides read TGTGCCAGCAGTGAGTACCGCTACGAGCAGTACTTC.

The gene calls are TRBV27 and TRBJ2-7, with 10 bases that match TRBD1. Germline values: CDR1 MNHEY, CDR2 SMNVEV (reference sequence). CDR3 length: 15 amino acids. V gave up 6 bases and J gave up 4 bases; unmatched junction bases: 9. The chain's CDR3 is CASSQKTGGLYEQYF. Written as DNA, the CDR3 is TGTGCCAGCAGCCAAAAGACAGGGGGCCTGTACGAGCAGTACTTC.

The chain uses TRBV29-1 and TRBJ1-2; D might be TRBD1 (6 bases). Trimming removed 7 bases at V and 10 bases at J, with 22 bases between. Germline CDR1 is SQVTM and CDR2 is ANQGSEA. The CDR3 covers 13 residues. The CDR3 is CSAEEQGISPYTF. For the CDR3, the DNA is TGCAGCGCCGAGGAACAGGGAATCTCTCCCTACACCTTC.